A selection of T cell receptor beta chains follows, all from one sample in a study of shared clonotypes between healthy human individuals. The method was immunoSEQ multiplex PCR; TCRdb's version includes in-frame clones alone and lacks a portion of them. The sample includes some 2.1 million clones, less than 95% seen only once; the top ten take roughly 1.1%. Sequencing was carried out using naive CD8+ T cells sorted from blood. The source is a man between 18 and 35 years old in good health. CDR3s leave out the opening cysteine and the closing phenylalanine or tryptophan. The order of the fields is V gene, clone size, J gene, D gene, CDR3 protein. The D gene is left open where the match is weak. A row's size may be missing; if present it is once, few, many or a size class.

>TRBV10-3|.|TRBJ1-2|.
AISESSGFDGYT
>TRBV6-5|.|TRBJ2-1|TRBD1
ASSPTGALYNEQF
>TRBV6-5|.|TRBJ1-1|.
ASSYLGVNTEAF
>TRBV27|.|TRBJ2-7|TRBD2
ASSPHQIIAGVGYEQY
>TRBV25-1|once|TRBJ2-5|TRBD1
ASSEDRAGETQY
>TRBV27|.|TRBJ1-1|TRBD1
ASSWTGGGMNTEAF
>TRBV5-1|.|TRBJ2-7|.
ASSLADTLGSQPY
>TRBV4-1|.|TRBJ1-2|.
ASSQVARGDGYT
>TRBV11-2|.|TRBJ1-1|.
ASSLQGSNTEAF
>TRBV11-2|.|TRBJ2-3|.
ASSLVVASTDTQY
>TRBV6-6|.|TRBJ1-2|TRBD1
ASSYETGTVDGYT
>TRBV7-9|.|TRBJ2-5|.
ASSQGIQETQY
>TRBV5-4|.|TRBJ1-1|.
ASSLTGNTEAF
>TRBV7-9|.|TRBJ2-1|TRBD2
ASSLLVAGYPYNEQF
>TRBV15|once|TRBJ1-1|.
ATSRDRRPNTEAF
>TRBV4-3|once|TRBJ2-4|TRBD2
ASSQGLAGGLAKNIQY
>TRBV30|.|TRBJ2-1|.
AWSGLAYNEQF
>TRBV5-8|once|TRBJ2-7|.
ASSLEGTRAQFSYEQY
>TRBV7-9|.|TRBJ2-7|TRBD1
ASSPGPQGVWYEQY
>TRBV10-3|.|TRBJ2-5|TRBD1
AISAGTGDETQY
>TRBV4-1|.|TRBJ2-1|.
ASSQERGGYNEQF
>TRBV9|.|TRBJ1-5|.
ASSATDSNQPQH
>TRBV7-9|.|TRBJ2-7|.
ASSFTGGSSYEQY
>TRBV19|.|TRBJ2-7|.
ASSGASSYEQY
>TRBV9|.|TRBJ2-5|.
ASSVVRGGQETQY
>TRBV5-1|.|TRBJ2-7|TRBD1
ASSSTGPYEQY
>TRBV7-9|.|TRBJ2-7|.
ASSLPGRSYEQY
>TRBV10-2|once|TRBJ1-4|.
ARGHTRIEKLF
>TRBV7-9|.|TRBJ2-3|.
ASRGPSTDTQY
>TRBV27|.|TRBJ2-3|.
ASSLTRTSTDTQY
>TRBV5-4|.|TRBJ2-2|TRBD1
ASSFRTGGYTGELF
>TRBV9|.|TRBJ2-1|TRBD2
ASTLGTTSYNEQF
>TRBV10-1|once|TRBJ1-3|.
ASSESVGVGGSSGNTIY
>TRBV7-9|.|TRBJ2-3|TRBD1
ASSSWTGAHVDTQY
>TRBV2|.|.|.
ASSERYEQY
>TRBV19|.|TRBJ2-7|TRBD2
ASSSGGVSPYEQY
>TRBV5-1|.|TRBJ1-2|TRBD1
ASSLDEGAQGYT
>TRBV9|few|TRBJ2-3|TRBD1
ASSVRGLYTDTQY
>TRBV2|.|TRBJ1-4|.
ASSGLGTNEKLF
>TRBV10-3|.|TRBJ1-1|.
AISEERAGVFTEAF
>TRBV29-1|.|TRBJ1-2|TRBD1
SVAQSGTGYGYT